Described below is a single T cell receptor beta chain sequence and its context. Its recognized antigen is unknown. To determine HCMV serostatus, a commercial ELISA kit was used to detect HCMV-specific IgG in serum. Peripheral blood mononuclear cells were isolated from blood by Ficoll density gradient centrifugation. The entry originates in a study of T cells expressing NK-cell markers (dated by TCRdb to between 2020 and 2021). Some background on the complete study: Three sorted T-cell subsets (CD3+CD56+NKG2C+, CD3+CD56+NKG2C- and CD3+CD56-NKG2C+) from roughly eight donors had their TCR beta-chain repertoires profiled. Among the eight sequenced donors, seven were HCMV-seropositive and one was HCMV-seronegative. Libraries were sequenced as 2 x 150 bp reads on Illumina HiSeq 2000/2500, MiSeq or NextSeq. The study sequenced eight donors, all healthy volunteers chosen at random: three men and five women. The study at large found these results: Whether the expanded NKG2C-expressing T cell clones were specific for HCMV antigens was left unclear. Those dominant clonotypes were again the most abundant among CD3+CD56-NKG2C+ cells in four donors, at 28.3-60.1%. In six donors, the dominant CD3+CD56+NKG2C+ clonotypes ranked among the top 10 CD8+ clonotypes, making up about 1.0-7.5% of CD8+ T cells.

Its CDR3 holds 16 amino acids, cysteine through phenylalanine. DNA is not recorded here. TCRdb names Illumina HiSeq 2000 as the instrument used. TCR beta cDNA libraries were made by 5'RACE template switching that added a universal primer site and unique molecular identifiers. Synthesis of cDNA was primed from the TCR beta constant segment and was followed by two consecutive PCR amplification steps. Concerning the study's data processing: MIGEC was used to demultiplex reads and group reads by UMI, and MiTCR was used to assemble and quantify clonotypes. To exclude erroneous sequences, any TCR cDNA sequence not supported by at least two reads was discarded. The tcR package was used for downstream repertoire analysis, and clonotypes were matched across fractions by CDR3 nucleotide sequence plus V segment. Antigen specificity was annotated against VDJdb with VDJmatch, allowing one amino acid substitution in CDR3. TCRdb reprocessed the public reads and reports one entry per CDR3 protein sequence, without DNA. For this entry, the V and J calls and clone size follow TCRdb and not the study's own pipeline. The table of this sample itemizes some 140,000 distinct CDR3 sequences. The top ten hold 37% of the sample.

Sequenced sample: blood T cells: a sorted CD56 or NKG2C T cell subset, CD4+ or CD8+ T cells, or bulk PBMC T cells (not recorded which). This TCR came from a woman in her forties or fifties in good health. Donor details come from another sample of the same person, matched by shared clones. Rearrangement joined TRBV21-1 to TRBJ2-1; TCRdb picks TRBD1, but there is no DNA to check that call. TRBV21-1 is deemed a pseudogene. CDR3 loop: CASSKEDRGPPSEQFF.